This is a list of T cell receptor beta chains from one sample in a study of Ad26.COV2.S vaccination and SARS-CoV-2 variants. The data were produced by immunoSEQ multiplex PCR, yet TCRdb's version contains in-frame clones alone and is incomplete. Found here are 500,000 or so clones, about 83% of them singletons; the top ten hold roughly 13%. Sequencing was performed on peripheral blood, taken in a trial of Ad26.COV2.S vaccine versus placebo. The receptors were sampled from a person between 18 and 65 years old who received the Ad26.COV2.S COVID-19 vaccine or a placebo. CDR3s include the opening cysteine and the closing phenylalanine or tryptophan. The D gene is left open where the match is weak. Clone size, where shown, is once, few, many, or a class for clones that have expanded.

clone_size	j_call	v_call	d_call	cdr3_nt	cdr3_aa
.	TRBJ2-7	TRBV12-2	.	TGTGCAAGTCGCTTAAGTGGGAGTAGCTACGAGCAGTACTTC	CASRLSGSSYEQYF
.	TRBJ1-5	TRBV27	.	TGTGCCAGCAGTTTAGCCCCTTATAGCAATCAGCCCCAGCATTTT	CASSLAPYSNQPQHF
.	TRBJ2-3	TRBV28	.	TGTGCCAGCATGGGGGGCGGGAGTAGGACAGATACGCAGTATTTT	CASMGGGSRTDTQYF
few	TRBJ2-1	TRBV7-9	TRBD1	TGTGCCAGCAGCGAAAACAGGGGCCCTAGCTCCTACAATGAGCAGTTCTTC	CASSENRGPSSYNEQFF
.	TRBJ2-7	TRBV4-2	.	TGTGCCAGCAGCCAAGACGTAGCTTACAGGGTGGGCCAGCTCCACGAGCAGTACTTC	CASSQDVAYRVGQLHEQYF
.	TRBJ1-3	TRBV9	.	TGTGCCAGCAGCGTAGTCTCAGGCGATGGAAACACCATATATTTT	CASSVVSGDGNTIYF
once	TRBJ2-1	TRBV3-1/TRBV3-2	.	TGTGCCAGCAGCATAGGGAGCTCCTACAATGAGCAGTTCTTC	CASSIGSSYNEQFF
.	TRBJ1-2	TRBV29-1	.	TGCAGCGTTCTAGGGGGGACTGACTATGGCTACACCTTC	CSVLGGTDYGYTF
once	TRBJ2-1	TRBV7-2	TRBD2	TGTGCCAGCTCCCCCGCCCGGGCTAGCGGGAGTAGTGAGCAGTTCTTC	CASSPARASGSSEQFF
.	TRBJ2-3	TRBV28	TRBD2	TGTGCCAGCAGTACCCGGACTAGCGGGACCCGCACAGATACGCAGTATTTT	CASSTRTSGTRTDTQYF
.	TRBJ1-4	TRBV19	.	TGTGCCAGTAGTATATACCTGGGTGGCGAAAAACTGTTTTTT	CASSIYLGGEKLFF
.	TRBJ2-6	TRBV9	.	TGTGCCAGCAGCGGGGACATAACGTTCTCTGGGGCCAACGTCCTGACTTTC	CASSGDITFSGANVLTF